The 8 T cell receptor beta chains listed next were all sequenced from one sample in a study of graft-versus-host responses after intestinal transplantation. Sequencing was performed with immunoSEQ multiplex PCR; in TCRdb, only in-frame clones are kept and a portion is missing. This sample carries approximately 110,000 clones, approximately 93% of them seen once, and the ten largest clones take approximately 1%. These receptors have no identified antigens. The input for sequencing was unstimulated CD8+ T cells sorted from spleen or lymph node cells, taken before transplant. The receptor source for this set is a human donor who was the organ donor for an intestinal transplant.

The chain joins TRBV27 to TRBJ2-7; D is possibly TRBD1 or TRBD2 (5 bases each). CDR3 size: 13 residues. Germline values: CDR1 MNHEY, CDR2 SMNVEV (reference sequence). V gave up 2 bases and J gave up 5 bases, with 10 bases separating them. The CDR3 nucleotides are TGTGCCAGCAGTTTAAGAGGGGAGCACGAGCAGTACTTC. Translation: CASSLRGEHEQYF.

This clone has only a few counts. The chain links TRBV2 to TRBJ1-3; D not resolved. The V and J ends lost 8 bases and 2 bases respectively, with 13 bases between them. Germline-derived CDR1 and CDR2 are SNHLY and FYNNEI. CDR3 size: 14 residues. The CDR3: CASQALQAGNTIYF. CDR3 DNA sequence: TGTGCCAGCCAAGCCCTCCAAGCTGGAAACACCATATATTTT.

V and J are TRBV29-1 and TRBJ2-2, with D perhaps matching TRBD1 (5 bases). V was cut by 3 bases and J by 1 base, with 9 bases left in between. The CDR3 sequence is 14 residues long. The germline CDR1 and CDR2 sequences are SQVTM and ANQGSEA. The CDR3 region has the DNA TGCAGCGTTGACCGGCAGGGGAACACCGGGGAGCTGTTTTTT. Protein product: CSVDRQGNTGELFF.

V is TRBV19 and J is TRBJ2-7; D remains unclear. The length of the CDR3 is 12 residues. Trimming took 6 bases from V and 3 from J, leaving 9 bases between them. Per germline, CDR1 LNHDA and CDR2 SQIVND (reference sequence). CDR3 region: CASRDPVYEQYF. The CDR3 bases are TGTGCCAGTAGGGACCCAGTCTACGAGCAGTACTTC.

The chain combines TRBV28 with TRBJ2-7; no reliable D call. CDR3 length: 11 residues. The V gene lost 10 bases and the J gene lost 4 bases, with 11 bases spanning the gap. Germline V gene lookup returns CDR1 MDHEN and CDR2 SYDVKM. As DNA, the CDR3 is TGTGCCACCCAGGAATGGTACGAGCAGTACTTC. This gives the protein CATQEWYEQYF.

CDR3 DNA: TGCGCCAGCAGCCAAGTCCTAGCGGCTAGTCCCTACGAGCAGTACTTC. Amino acid sequence: CASSQVLAASPYEQYF. This sequence joins TRBV4-1 and TRBJ2-7; 7 bases map to TRBD2. The CDR3 length is 16 residues. Germline-derived CDR1 and CDR2 are MGHRA and YSYEKL. J gave up 2 bases and V 1 base, and 8 bases lay outside the gene matches.

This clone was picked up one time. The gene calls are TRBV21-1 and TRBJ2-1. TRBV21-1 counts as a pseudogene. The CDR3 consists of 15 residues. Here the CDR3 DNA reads TGTGCCAGCAGCAAACCCACCCCCCACCACAATGAGCAGTTCTTC. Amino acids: CASSKPTPHHNEQFF.

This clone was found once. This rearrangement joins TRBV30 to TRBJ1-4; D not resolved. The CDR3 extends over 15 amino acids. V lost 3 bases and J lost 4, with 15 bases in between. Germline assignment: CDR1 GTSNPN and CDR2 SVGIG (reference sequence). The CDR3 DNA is TGTGCCTGGAGCAATGGTATATTGGTTAATGAAAAACTGTTTTTT. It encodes CAWSNGILVNEKLFF. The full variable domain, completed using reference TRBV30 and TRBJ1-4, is SQTIHQWPATLVQPVGSPLSLECTVEGTSNPNLYWYRQAAGRGLQLLFYSVGIGQISSEVPQNLSASRPQDRQFILSSKKLLLSDSGFYLCAWSNGILVNEKLFFGSGTQLSVL.